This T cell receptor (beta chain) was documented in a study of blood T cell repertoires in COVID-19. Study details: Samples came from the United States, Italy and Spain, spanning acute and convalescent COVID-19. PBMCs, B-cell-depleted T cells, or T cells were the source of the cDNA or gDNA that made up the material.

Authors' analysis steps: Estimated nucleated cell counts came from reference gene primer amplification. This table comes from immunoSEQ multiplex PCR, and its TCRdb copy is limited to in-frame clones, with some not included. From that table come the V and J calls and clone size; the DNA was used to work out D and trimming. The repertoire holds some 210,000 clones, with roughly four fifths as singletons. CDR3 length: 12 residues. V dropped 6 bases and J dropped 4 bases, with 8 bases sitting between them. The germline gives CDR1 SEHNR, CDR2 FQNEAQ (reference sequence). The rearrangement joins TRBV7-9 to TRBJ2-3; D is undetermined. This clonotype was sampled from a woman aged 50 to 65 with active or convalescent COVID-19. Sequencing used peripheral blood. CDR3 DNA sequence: TGTGCCAGCAGGTGGAGCCCAGATACGCAGTATTTT. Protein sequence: CASRWSPDTQYF.